This T cell receptor (beta chain) was retrieved from a study of T cells after yellow fever vaccination. Overall study findings and caveats: The secondary response was weaker but peaked faster, day 5 versus 15. Researchers noted that a small share of clonotypes showed up in both CD4 and CD8 compartments.

The CDR3 is made up of 15 amino acids. Germline lookup yields CDR1 SGHNT and CDR2 YYREEE (reference sequence). Trimming took 0 bases from V and 10 from J, leaving 14 bases between them. Worth noting for this clonotype: What it binds is not known.

UMIs and a universal primer site were added when TCR cDNA was made by 5'RACE template switching. MiXCR, applied by TCRdb to the 5' RACE reads, yields one record per CDR3 protein. This table has approximately 340,000 distinct CDR3 sequences, about 9.5% appearing once. The chain joins TRBV5-4 to TRBJ1-6; D unclear. This clonotype originated in a man between 18 and 29 years old who received the YFV17D yellow fever vaccine. Material: PBMCs, obtained on the day of the first yellow fever vaccination. CDR3 nucleotide sequence: TGTGCCAGCAGCTTGGGCGGGGAGTACGGATCACCCCTCCACTTT. Encoded protein: CASSLGGEYGSPLHF.